This T cell receptor beta chain was identified during a study of blood T cell repertoires in COVID-19. The wider study: The analysed material was cDNA or gDNA that came from T cells, B-cell-depleted T cells, or PBMCs.

In the original workflow: From reference gene primer amplification, estimates of nucleated cell counts were derived. This table comes from immunoSEQ multiplex PCR, and its TCRdb copy is limited to in-frame clones, with some not included. The V and J calls and clone size were taken over from that table, and D and trimming were inferred from the DNA. This sample has 140,000 or so clones; approximately 84% occur once, and the top ten carry 3% to 3.5%. Ages ranged from about 18 to 89 years, with residence in 24 US areas. This CDR3 has 15 residues. In germline, CDR1 is MNHEY, CDR2 SVGAGI. The V gene end was trimmed by 6 bases and the J gene end by 1 base; junction bases not matched to a gene: 6.

Sequences were obtained from PBMCs or T cells enriched from blood (not recorded which). This clonotype was sampled from a woman aged 45-60 years with acute COVID-19. This sequence joins TRBV6-5 and TRBJ1-1; 9 bases align to TRBD1. In DNA, the CDR3 is TGTGCCAGCAGGGGACAGGGTTTTTCGAACACTGAAGCTTTCTTT. Protein: CASRGQGFSNTEAFF.